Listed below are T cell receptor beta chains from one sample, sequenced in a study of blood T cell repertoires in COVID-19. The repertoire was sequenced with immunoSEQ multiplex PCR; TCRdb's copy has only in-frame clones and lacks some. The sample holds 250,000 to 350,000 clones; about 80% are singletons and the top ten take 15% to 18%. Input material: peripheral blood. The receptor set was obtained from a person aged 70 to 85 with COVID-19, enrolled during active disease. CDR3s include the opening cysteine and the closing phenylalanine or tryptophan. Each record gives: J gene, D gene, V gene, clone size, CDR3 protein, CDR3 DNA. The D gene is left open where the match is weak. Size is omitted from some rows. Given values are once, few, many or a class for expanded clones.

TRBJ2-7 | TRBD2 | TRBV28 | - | CASRSPESGAMGEQYF | TGTGCCAGCAGGTCTCCGGAAAGCGGGGCCATGGGGGAGCAGTACTTC
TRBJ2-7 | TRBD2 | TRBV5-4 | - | CASRLAGTYEQYF | TGTGCCAGCAGACTAGCGGGAACCTACGAGCAGTACTTC
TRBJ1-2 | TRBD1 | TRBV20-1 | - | CSASPGQGDYGYTF | TGCAGTGCTAGTCCGGGACAGGGAGACTATGGCTACACCTTC
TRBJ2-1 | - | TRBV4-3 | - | CASSQRQGMHIYEQFF | TGCGCCAGCAGCCAGCGCCAGGGGATGCATATCTATGAGCAGTTCTTC
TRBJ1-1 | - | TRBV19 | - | CASYQTFNPMNTEAFF | TGTGCCAGTTATCAGACATTTAACCCGATGAACACTGAAGCTTTCTTT
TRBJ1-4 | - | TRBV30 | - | CAWSVALRGDEKLFF | TGTGCCTGGAGTGTAGCATTGCGGGGAGATGAAAAACTGTTTTTT
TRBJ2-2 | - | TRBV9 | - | CASSLSGNTGELFF | TGTGCCAGCAGCCTTAGCGGGAACACCGGGGAGCTGTTTTTT
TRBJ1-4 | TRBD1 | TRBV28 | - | CASSSAGTGGEKLFF | TGTGCCAGCAGTTCCGCCGGGACAGGGGGTGAAAAACTGTTTTTT
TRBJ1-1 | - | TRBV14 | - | CASSQIQGRIPEAFF | TGTGCCAGCAGCCAAATACAGGGAAGGATCCCTGAAGCTTTCTTT
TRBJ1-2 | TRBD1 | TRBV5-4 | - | CASSSPGGGGYTF | TGTGCCAGCAGCTCCCCAGGGGGCGGAGGCTACACCTTC
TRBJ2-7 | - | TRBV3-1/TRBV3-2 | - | CASSQDQGSPSYEQYF | TGTGCCAGCAGCCAAGATCAGGGAAGCCCGTCCTACGAGCAGTACTTC
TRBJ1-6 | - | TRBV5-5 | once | CASSLVVAKDNSPLHF | TGTGCCAGCAGCTTGGTCGTGGCAAAAGATAATTCACCCCTCCACTTT
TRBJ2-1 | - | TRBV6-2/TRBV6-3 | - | CASSSGTHSSYNEQFF | TGTGCCAGCAGCTCCGGGACACATAGCTCCTACAATGAGCAGTTCTTC
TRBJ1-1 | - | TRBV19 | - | CASSILGRGTEAFF | TGTGCCAGTAGTATTTTAGGGAGGGGCACTGAAGCTTTCTTT
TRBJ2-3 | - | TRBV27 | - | CASSWAGRSDTQYF | TGTGCCAGCAGTTGGGCGGGTAGATCGGATACGCAGTATTTT
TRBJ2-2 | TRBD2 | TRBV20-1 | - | CSASASSGSTGELFF | TGCAGTGCTAGTGCTTCTAGCGGGAGTACCGGGGAGCTGTTTTTT
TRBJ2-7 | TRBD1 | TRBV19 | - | CASSNPGTGGGYEQYF | TGTGCCAGTAGTAACCCCGGGACAGGGGGAGGTTACGAGCAGTACTTC
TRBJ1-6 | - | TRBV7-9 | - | CASSPTQRSSYNSPLHF | TGTGCCAGCAGCCCTACACAGAGAAGCTCCTATAATTCACCCCTCCACTTT
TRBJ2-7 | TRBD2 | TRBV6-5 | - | CASILGRGSYEQYF | TGTGCCAGCATTCTCGGGAGGGGGTCCTACGAGCAGTACTTC